The TCR beta chain described here comes from a study of blood T cell repertoires in COVID-19. Study context: The United States, Italy and Spain were the sources of the acute and convalescent COVID-19 samples. PBMCs, B-cell-depleted T cells, or T cells were the source of the cDNA or gDNA that made up the material.

V lost 6 bases and J lost 1, with 15 bases in between. CDR3 size: 16 residues. Germline CDR1 reads MNHNY; CDR2 reads SVGAGI (reference sequence). TCRdb's table, derived via immunoSEQ multiplex PCR, lists solely in-frame clones and lacks some. The sample includes over 350,000 clones, approximately 90% of them seen just once. The sample was peripheral blood. The V and J genes are TRBV6-6 and TRBJ2-2; perhaps TRBD1 as D (6 bases). The origin of this receptor is a woman aged 25 to 45 with active or convalescent COVID-19. This chain's CDR3 is CASSQTRTENTGELFF. CDR3 bases: TGTGCCAGCAGCCAGACCCGGACAGAGAACACCGGGGAGCTGTTTTTT.